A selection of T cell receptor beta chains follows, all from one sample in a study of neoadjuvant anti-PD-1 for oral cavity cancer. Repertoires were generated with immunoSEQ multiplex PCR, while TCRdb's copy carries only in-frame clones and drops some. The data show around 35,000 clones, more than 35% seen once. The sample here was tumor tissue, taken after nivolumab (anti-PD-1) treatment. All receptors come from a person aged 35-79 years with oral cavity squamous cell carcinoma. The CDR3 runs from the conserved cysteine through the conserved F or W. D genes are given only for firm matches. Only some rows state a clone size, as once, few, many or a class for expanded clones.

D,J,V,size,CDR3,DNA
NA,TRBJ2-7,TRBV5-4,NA,CASSLPGYEQYF,TGTGCCAGCAGCTTACCGGGCTACGAGCAGTACTTC
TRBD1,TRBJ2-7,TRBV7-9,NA,CASSWDEFGTEYF,TGTGCCAGCAGCTGGGATGAATTCGGGACAGAGTACTTC
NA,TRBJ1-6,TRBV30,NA,CAGGGPLNYNSPLHF,TGTGCCGGAGGGGGACCCCTGAACTATAATTCACCCCTCCACTTT
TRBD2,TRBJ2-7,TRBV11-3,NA,CASSLGEGAYEQYF,TGTGCCAGCAGCTTAGGGGAGGGAGCCTACGAGCAGTACTTC
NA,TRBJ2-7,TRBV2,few,CASSAGQVGEQYF,TGTGCCAGCAGTGCTGGGCAGGTGGGCGAGCAGTACTTC
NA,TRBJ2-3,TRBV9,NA,CASSLRGVGRASTDTQYF,TGTGCCAGCAGCCTAAGGGGGGTGGGTCGAGCTAGCACAGATACGCAGTATTTT
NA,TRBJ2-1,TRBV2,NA,CASTAYNEQFF,TGTGCCAGCACGGCCTACAATGAGCAGTTCTTC
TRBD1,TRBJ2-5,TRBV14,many,CASSQQQGAGETQYF,TGTGCCAGCAGCCAACAACAGGGGGCGGGAGAGACCCAGTACTTC
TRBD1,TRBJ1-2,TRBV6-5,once,CASSYFGQGGNYGYTF,TGTGCCAGCAGTTACTTCGGACAGGGGGGGAACTATGGCTACACCTTC
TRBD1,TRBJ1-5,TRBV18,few,CASSLSGTGDLQPQHF,TGTGCCAGCTCACTATCCGGGACAGGGGACCTTCAGCCCCAGCATTTT
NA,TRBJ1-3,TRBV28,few,CASSFEGSSGNTIYF,TGTGCCAGCAGTTTTGAGGGAAGCTCTGGAAACACCATATATTTT
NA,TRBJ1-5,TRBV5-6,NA,CASSRGGLYQPQHF,TGTGCCAGCAGCCGCGGGGGGCTCTATCAGCCCCAGCATTTT
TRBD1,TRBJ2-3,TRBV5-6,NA,CASSLGRDRAGYF,TGTGCCAGCAGCTTGGGCCGGGACAGGGCCGGGTATTTT
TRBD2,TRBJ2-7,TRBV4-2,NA,CASSQQAGTTQGYEQYF,TGTGCCAGCAGCCAACAAGCGGGGACGACTCAGGGCTACGAGCAGTACTTC
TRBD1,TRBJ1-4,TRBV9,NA,CASSGRDSFNEKLFF,TGTGCCAGCAGCGGCCGGGACAGCTTTAATGAAAAACTGTTTTTT
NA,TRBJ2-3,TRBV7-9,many,CASSSRQGSTDTQYF,TGTGCCAGCAGCTCGAGACAAGGAAGCACAGATACGCAGTATTTT
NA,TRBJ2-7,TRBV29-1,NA,CSVPGTGYEQYF,TGCAGCGTCCCCGGGACTGGCTACGAGCAGTACTTC
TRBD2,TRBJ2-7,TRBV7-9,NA,CASSPDGGGGGAHYEQYF,TGTGCCAGCAGCCCTGACGGAGGGGGCGGGGGGGCCCACTACGAGCAGTACTTC
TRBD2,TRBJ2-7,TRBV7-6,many,CASSRGLADMGYEQYF,TGTGCCAGCAGCCGCGGACTAGCGGACATGGGTTACGAGCAGTACTTC
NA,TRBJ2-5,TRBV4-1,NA,CASSYNRVGETQYF,TGCGCCAGCAGCTATAACAGGGTGGGGGAGACCCAGTACTTC
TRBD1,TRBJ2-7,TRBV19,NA,CASSRQGASDEQYF,TGTGCCAGTAGTAGGCAGGGGGCCAGCGACGAGCAGTACTTC
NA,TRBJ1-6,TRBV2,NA,CASIGQPGSPLHF,TGTGCCAGCATTGGACAGCCGGGGTCACCCCTCCACTTT
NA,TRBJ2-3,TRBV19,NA,CASSSLAYTDTQYF,TGTGCCAGTAGTAGTTTAGCGTATACAGATACGCAGTATTTT
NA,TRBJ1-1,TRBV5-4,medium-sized,CASSPQSKTEAFF,TGTGCCAGCAGCCCTCAATCGAAGACTGAAGCTTTCTTT
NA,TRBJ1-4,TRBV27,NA,CASSPKSARKLFF,TGTGCCAGCAGCCCTAAATCCGCCCGGAAACTGTTTTTT
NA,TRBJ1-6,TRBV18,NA,CASSPQERHNSPLHF,TGTGCCAGCTCACCCCAGGAGAGACATAATTCACCCCTCCACTTT
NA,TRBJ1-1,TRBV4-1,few,CASSQGFASMNTEAFF,TGCGCCAGCAGCCAAGGGTTTGCCAGCATGAACACTGAAGCTTTCTTT
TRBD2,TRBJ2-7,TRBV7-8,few,CASSPVGAGGRKEQYF,TGTGCCAGCAGCCCCGTGGGGGCGGGGGGCAGAAAGGAGCAGTACTTC
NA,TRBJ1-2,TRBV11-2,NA,CASSPGGHVFAF,TGTGCCAGCAGTCCGGGGGGTCACGTTTTCGCCTTC
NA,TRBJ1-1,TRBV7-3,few,CASSLNPGQNTEAFF,TGTGCCAGCAGCTTAAATCCAGGACAGAACACTGAAGCTTTCTTT
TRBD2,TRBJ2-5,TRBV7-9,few,CASSFSGGQETQYF,TGTGCCAGCAGCTTTAGCGGGGGGCAAGAGACCCAGTACTTC
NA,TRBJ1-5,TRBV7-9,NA,CASSLGGKNQPQHF,TGTGCCAGCAGCTTAGGAGGAAAAAATCAGCCCCAGCATTTT
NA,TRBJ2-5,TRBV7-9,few,CASSPVRGETQYF,TGTGCCAGCAGCCCCGTCAGAGGGGAGACCCAGTACTTC
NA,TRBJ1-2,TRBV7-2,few,CASSRARGQGGYTF,TGTGCCAGCAGCCGGGCCCGGGGGCAGGGAGGCTACACCTTC
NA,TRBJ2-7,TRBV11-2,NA,CASSPISSYEQYF,TGTGCCAGCAGCCCTATTAGCTCCTACGAGCAGTACTTC
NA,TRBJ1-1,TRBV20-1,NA,CSARALGEAFF,TGCAGTGCTAGGGCCCTGGGTGAAGCTTTCTTT
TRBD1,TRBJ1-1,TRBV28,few,CASSPDRGMNTEAFF,TGTGCCAGCAGTCCGGACAGGGGAATGAACACTGAAGCTTTCTTT
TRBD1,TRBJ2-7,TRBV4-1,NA,CASSQAYSQGAYEQYF,TGCGCCAGCAGCCAAGCTTATTCCCAGGGGGCCTACGAGCAGTACTTC
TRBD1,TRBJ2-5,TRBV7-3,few,CASSLMGQGVRETQYF,TGTGCCAGCAGCTTAATGGGACAGGGGGTGAGAGAGACCCAGTACTTC
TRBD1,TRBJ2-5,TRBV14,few,CASSQRQGYQETQYF,TGTGCCAGCAGCCAACGACAGGGGTACCAAGAGACCCAGTACTTC
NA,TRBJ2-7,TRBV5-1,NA,CASRGRDGDYEQYF,TGCGCCAGCAGAGGGCGGGACGGGGACTACGAGCAGTACTTC
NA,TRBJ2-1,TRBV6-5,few,CASSYSRGNEQFF,TGTGCCAGCAGTTACTCGAGGGGCAATGAGCAGTTCTTC
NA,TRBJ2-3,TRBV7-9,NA,CASSLPGGGTDTQYF,TGTGCCAGCAGCTTACCCGGGGGTGGCACAGATACGCAGTATTTT
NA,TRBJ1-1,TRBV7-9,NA,CASWGGDRYMNTEAFF,TGTGCCAGCTGGGGTGGGGACCGATACATGAACACTGAAGCTTTCTTT
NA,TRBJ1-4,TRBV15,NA,CATSRVSDSEKLFF,TGTGCCACCAGCAGAGTATCGGACAGTGAAAAACTGTTTTTT
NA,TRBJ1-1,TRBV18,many,CASSYTRTEAFF,TGTGCCAGCTCCTACACCAGGACTGAAGCTTTCTTT
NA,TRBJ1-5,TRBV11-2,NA,CASSLEVNQPQHF,TGTGCCAGCAGCTTAGAGGTCAATCAGCCCCAGCATTTT
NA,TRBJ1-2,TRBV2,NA,CASSVGGKPNYGYTF,TGTGCCAGCAGTGTTGGTGGCAAACCCAACTATGGCTACACCTTC
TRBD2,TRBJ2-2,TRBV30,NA,CAWSWGLAGNTGELFF,TGTGCCTGGAGCTGGGGGCTAGCGGGAAACACCGGGGAGCTGTTTTTT
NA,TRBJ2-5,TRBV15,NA,CATSRDVSQGQETQYF,TGTGCCACCAGCAGAGATGTGTCCCAGGGCCAAGAGACCCAGTACTTC
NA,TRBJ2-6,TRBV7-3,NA,CASSPGGPSGANVLTF,TGTGCCAGCAGCCCCGGAGGGCCCTCTGGGGCCAACGTCCTGACTTTC
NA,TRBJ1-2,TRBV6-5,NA,CASSYSWGSYGYTF,TGTGCCAGCAGTTACTCGTGGGGATCCTATGGCTACACCTTC
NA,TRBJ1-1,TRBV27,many,CASSLAGPPTEAFF,TGTGCCAGCAGTTTAGCCGGGCCCCCCACTGAAGCTTTCTTT
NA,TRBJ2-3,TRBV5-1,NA,CASSLHRPTSVTQYF,TGCGCCAGCAGCTTGCACAGACCCACTTCGGTGACGCAGTATTTT
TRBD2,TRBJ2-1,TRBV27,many,CASSLPPVDSGTLQFF,TGTGCCAGCAGTTTACCCCCGGTAGATAGCGGGACCCTGCAGTTCTTC